The 6 T cell receptor beta chains in this list originate from one sample, sequenced in a study of graft-versus-host responses after intestinal transplantation. The table came from immunoSEQ multiplex PCR; TCRdb's copy has only in-frame clones and leaves some out. Of roughly 69,000 clones in the sample, roughly 89% were seen once. Sequences were derived from bone marrow, sampled 700 to 750 days after intestinal transplantation. Receptors were obtained from a human patient who received an intestinal transplant, so some T cells may come from the graft donor.

The CDR3 reads CASSLGGVAYNEQFF. The CDR3 DNA reads as TGTGCCAGCAGCTTGGGAGGGGTTGCCTACAATGAGCAGTTCTTC. This sequence joins TRBV5-5 and TRBJ2-1; D could derive from TRBD1 or TRBD2 (5 bases each). The germline gives CDR1 SGHKS, CDR2 YYEKEE (reference sequence). This CDR3 has 15 amino acids. The germline V and J ends were trimmed by 0 bases and 2 bases, with 9 bases remaining between them.

The rearrangement uses TRBV29-1 and TRBJ1-1, with a weak D call TRBD1 (5 bases). Germline CDR1 is SQVTM and CDR2 is ANQGSEA. Trimming pared 7 bases from V and 6 bases from J, leaving 12 bases between. CDR3 length equals 11 residues. CDR3 in amino acids: CSAGGIPEAFF. The CDR3 DNA sequence: TGCAGCGCCGGGGGGATCCCTGAAGCTTTCTTT.

This clone has only a few counts. The V and J genes are TRBV9 and TRBJ1-2; D remains unclear. Germline-derived CDR1 and CDR2 are SGDLS and YYNGEE. Trimming left V 4 bases short and J 3 bases short, with 4 bases between. CDR3 length: 11 residues. In DNA form, the CDR3 reads TGTGCCAGCAGCAACTACTATGGCTACACCTTC. Its protein is CASSNYYGYTF.

This chain connects TRBV27 to TRBJ2-5, with D perhaps matching TRBD1 (6 bases). CDR1 is MNHEY and CDR2 is SMNVEV in the germline V gene (reference sequence). With 6 bases removed from V and 5 bases from J, the gap between germline ends came to 13 bases. The CDR3 runs 13 residues. This CDR3 reads CASSPTGTETQYF. The CDR3 region has the DNA TGTGCCAGCAGCCCAACAGGGACCGAGACCCAGTACTTC.

The J gene is TRBJ2-7, the V gene TRBV29-1; D gene ambiguous. V lost 2 bases and J lost 2, with 16 bases in between. The CDR3 covers 15 residues. CDR1 is SQVTM and CDR2 is ANQGSEA in the germline V gene. CDR3 region: CSVEPVQTDAYEQYF. The CDR3 region has the DNA TGCAGCGTTGAACCAGTGCAAACCGACGCCTACGAGCAGTACTTC.

This chain joins TRBV6-5 and TRBJ2-2; D is undetermined. Per germline, CDR1 MNHEY and CDR2 SVGAGI. CDR3 length equals 13 residues. V lost 2 bases and J lost 4, with 5 bases in between. The CDR3 loop reads CASSYESTGELFF. CDR3 in DNA: TGTGCCAGCAGTTACGAGTCCACCGGGGAGCTGTTTTTT.